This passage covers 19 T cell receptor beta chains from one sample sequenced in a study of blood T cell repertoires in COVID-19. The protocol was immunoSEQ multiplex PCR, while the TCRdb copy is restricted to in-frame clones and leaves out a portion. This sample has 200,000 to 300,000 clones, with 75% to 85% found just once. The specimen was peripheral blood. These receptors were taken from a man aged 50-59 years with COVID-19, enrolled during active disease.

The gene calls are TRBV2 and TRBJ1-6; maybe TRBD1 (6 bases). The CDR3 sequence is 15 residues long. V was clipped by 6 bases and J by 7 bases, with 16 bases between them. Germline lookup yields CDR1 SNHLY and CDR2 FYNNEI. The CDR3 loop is CASSVTGTRNSPLHF. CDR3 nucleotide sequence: TGTGCCAGCAGCGTTACCGGGACACGGAATTCACCCCTCCACTTT.

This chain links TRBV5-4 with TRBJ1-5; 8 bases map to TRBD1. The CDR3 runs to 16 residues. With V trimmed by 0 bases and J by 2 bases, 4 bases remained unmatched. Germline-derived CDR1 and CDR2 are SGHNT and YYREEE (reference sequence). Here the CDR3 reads CASSLGTGSGNQPQHF. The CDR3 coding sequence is TGTGCCAGCAGCTTGGGGACAGGGTCCGGCAATCAGCCCCAGCATTTT. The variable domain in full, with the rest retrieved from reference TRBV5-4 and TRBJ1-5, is ETGVTQSPTHLIKTRGQQVTLRCSSQSGHNTVSWYQQALGQGPQFIFQYYREEENGRGNFPPRFSGLQFPNYSSELNVNALELDDSALYLCASSLGTGSGNQPQHFGDGTRLSIL.

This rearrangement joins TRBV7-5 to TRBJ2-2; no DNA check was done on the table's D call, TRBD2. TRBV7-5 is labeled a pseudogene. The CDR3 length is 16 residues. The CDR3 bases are TGTGCCAGAAGCTTAGGTCGGGGGGTATTCACCGGGGAGCTGTTTTTT. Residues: CARSLGRGVFTGELFF.

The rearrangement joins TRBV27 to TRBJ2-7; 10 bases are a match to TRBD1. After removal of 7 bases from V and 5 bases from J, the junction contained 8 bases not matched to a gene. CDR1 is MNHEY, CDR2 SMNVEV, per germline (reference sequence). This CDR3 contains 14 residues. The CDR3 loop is CASTATGGRNEQYF. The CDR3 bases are TGTGCCAGCACAGCGACAGGGGGCAGGAACGAGCAGTACTTC.

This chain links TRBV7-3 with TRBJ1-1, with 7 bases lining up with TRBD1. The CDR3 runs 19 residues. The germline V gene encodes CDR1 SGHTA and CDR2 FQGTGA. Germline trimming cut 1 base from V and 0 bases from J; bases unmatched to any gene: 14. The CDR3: CASSLKGSGRGSVNTEAFF. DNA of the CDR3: TGTGCCAGCAGCTTAAAGGGGTCGGGCAGGGGGTCCGTGAACACTGAAGCTTTCTTT.

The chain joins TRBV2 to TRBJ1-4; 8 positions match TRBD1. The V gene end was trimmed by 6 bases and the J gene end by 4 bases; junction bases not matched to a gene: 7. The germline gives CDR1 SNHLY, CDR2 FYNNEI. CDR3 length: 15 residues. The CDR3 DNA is TGTGCCAGCAGCCCTTTGGGGACAGGTAATGAAAAACTGTTTTTT. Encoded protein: CASSPLGTGNEKLFF.

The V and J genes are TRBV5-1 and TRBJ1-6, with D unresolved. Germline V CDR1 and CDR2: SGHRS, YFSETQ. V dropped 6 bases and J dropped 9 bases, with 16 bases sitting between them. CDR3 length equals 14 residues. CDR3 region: CASTPEPGPSPLHF. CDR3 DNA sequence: TGCGCCAGCACCCCGGAGCCGGGTCCTTCACCCCTCCACTTT.

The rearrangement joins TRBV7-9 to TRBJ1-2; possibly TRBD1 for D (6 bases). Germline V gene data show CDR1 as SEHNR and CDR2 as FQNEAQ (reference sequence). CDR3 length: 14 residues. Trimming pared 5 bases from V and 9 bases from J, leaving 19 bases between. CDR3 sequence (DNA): TGTGCCAGCAGCCCACAGGGTAGGGCTTATAGCTACACCTTC. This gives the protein CASSPQGRAYSYTF. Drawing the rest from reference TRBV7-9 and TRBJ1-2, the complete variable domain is DTGVSQNPRHKITKRGQNVTFRCDPISEHNRLYWYRQTLGQGPEFLTYFQNEAQLEKSRLLSDRFSAERPKGSFSTLEIQRTEQGDSAMYLCASSPQGRAYSYTFGSGTRLTVV.

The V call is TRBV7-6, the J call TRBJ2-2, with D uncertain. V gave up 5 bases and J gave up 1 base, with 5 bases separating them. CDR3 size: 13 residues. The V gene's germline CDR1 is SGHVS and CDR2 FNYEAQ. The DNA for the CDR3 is TGTGCCAGCAGCCCCAAGAACACCGGGGAGCTGTTTTTT. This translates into CASSPKNTGELFF.

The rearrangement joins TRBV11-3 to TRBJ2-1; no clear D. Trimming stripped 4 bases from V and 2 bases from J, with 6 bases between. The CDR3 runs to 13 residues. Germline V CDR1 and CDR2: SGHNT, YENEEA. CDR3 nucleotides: TGTGCCAGCAGCTCTCCCCCCTACAATGAGCAGTTCTTC. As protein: CASSSPPYNEQFF. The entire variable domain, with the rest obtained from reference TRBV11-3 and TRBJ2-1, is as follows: EAGVVQSPRYKIIEKKQPVAFWCNPISGHNTLYWYLQNLGQGPELLIRYENEEAVDDSQLPKDRFSAERLKGVDSTLKIQPAELGDSAVYLCASSSPPYNEQFFGPGTRLTVL.

Here the CDR3 DNA reads TGTGCCAGTAGTAAAGCAGGCCCGAACACTGAAGCTTTCTTT. Residues: CASSKAGPNTEAFF. The V gene is TRBV19, the J gene TRBJ1-1; D uncertain. Germline V lookup: CDR1 LNHDA, CDR2 SQIVND (reference sequence). The CDR3 sequence is 14 residues long. The V end was cut by 4 bases, the J end by 1 base, with 10 bases between.

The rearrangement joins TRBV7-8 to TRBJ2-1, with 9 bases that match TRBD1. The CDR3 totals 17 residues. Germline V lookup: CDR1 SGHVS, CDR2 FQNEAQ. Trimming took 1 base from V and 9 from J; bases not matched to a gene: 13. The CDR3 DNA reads TGTGCCAGCAGCTTAGGTCGAGTTTGGGGGACAGGGTTTGAGCAGTTCTTC. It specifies CASSLGRVWGTGFEQFF.

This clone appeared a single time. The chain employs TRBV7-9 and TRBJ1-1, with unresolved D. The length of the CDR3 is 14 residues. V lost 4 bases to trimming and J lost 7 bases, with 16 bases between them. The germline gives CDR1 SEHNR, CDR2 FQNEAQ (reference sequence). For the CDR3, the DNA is TGTGCCAGCAGCTCTTCGATGGGGAGGAGTGAAGCTTTCTTT. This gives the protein CASSSSMGRSEAFF.

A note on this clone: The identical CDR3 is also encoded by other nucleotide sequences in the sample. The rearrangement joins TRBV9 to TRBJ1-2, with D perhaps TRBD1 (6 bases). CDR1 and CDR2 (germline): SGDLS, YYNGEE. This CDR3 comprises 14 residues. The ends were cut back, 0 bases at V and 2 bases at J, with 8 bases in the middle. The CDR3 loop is CASSVGQENYGYTF. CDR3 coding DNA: TGTGCCAGCAGCGTAGGACAGGAAAACTATGGCTACACCTTC.

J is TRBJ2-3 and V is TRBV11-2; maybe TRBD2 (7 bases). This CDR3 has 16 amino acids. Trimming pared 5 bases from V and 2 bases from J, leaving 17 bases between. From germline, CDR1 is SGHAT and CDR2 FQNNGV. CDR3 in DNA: TGTGCCAGCAGCCCTGTAGGGGGGGCCCACACAGATACGCAGTATTTT. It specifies CASSPVGGAHTDTQYF.

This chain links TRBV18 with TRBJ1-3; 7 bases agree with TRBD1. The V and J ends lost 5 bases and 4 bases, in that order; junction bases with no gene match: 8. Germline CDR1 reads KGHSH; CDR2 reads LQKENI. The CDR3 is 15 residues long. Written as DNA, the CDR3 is TGTGCCAGCTCATCAAACAGGGGTGCGGGAAACACCATATATTTT. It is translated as CASSSNRGAGNTIYF.

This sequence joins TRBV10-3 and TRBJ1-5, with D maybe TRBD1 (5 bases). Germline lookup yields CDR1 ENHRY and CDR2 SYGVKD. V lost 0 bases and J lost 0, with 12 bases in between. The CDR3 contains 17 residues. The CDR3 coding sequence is TGTGCCATCAGTGAGTCGATAAGGGGAGGTAGCAATCAGCCCCAGCATTTT. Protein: CAISESIRGGSNQPQHF.

CDR3 DNA sequence: TGTGCCAGCAGTGCTGGCAGGGGGGCACCCCAGCATTTT. Translating it yields CASSAGRGAPQHF. The rearrangement uses TRBV2 and TRBJ1-5; 7 nucleotides match TRBD1. The CDR3 is made up of 13 amino acids. V lost 4 bases, J lost 10 bases, and 7 bases stayed unmatched. The germline gives CDR1 SNHLY, CDR2 FYNNEI.

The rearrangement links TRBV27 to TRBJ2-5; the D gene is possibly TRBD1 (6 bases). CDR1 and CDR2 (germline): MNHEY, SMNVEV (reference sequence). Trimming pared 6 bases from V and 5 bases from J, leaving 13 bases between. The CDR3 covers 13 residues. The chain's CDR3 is CASSPHREETQYF. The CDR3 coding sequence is TGTGCCAGCAGCCCCCACAGGGAGGAGACCCAGTACTTC.